These T cell receptor beta chains were read from a single sample in a study of blood T cell repertoires in COVID-19. Assay used: immunoSEQ multiplex PCR; TCRdb lists only in-frame clones, some missing. The sample carries around 70,000 clones, approximately 80% recorded once. The sample taken for sequencing was peripheral blood. All receptors come from a man aged 50 to 60 with COVID-19, enrolled during active disease. Both conserved end residues are part of each CDR3. A D gene is named only where the DNA matches it firmly. The listing skips clone size in some rows; elsewhere it reads once, few, many or a size class.

cdr3_length	v_call	clone_size	d_call	j_call	cdr3_nt	cdr3_aa
15	TRBV9	.	TRBD1	TRBJ2-3	TGTGCCAGCAGCGCTACAGGGGACGTCTCAGATACGCAGTATTTT	CASSATGDVSDTQYF
15	TRBV28	once	TRBD1	TRBJ2-2	TGTGCCAGTGGTGGGGACAGGGCAAGGGGCGGGGAGCTGTTTTTT	CASGGDRARGGELFF
15	TRBV28	once	TRBD2	TRBJ2-7	TGTGCCAGCAGTTCTCCACTAGCGGGAGTTAACGAGCAGTACTTC	CASSSPLAGVNEQYF
13	TRBV4-3	.	.	TRBJ2-5	TGCGCCAGCAGCCAAGATCGCCGGGAGACCCAGTACTTC	CASSQDRRETQYF
14	TRBV4-1	.	TRBD1	TRBJ1-4	TGCGCCAGCAGACATATATCAGGGGGGGAAAAACTGTTTTTT	CASRHISGGEKLFF
15	TRBV18	once	.	TRBJ2-7	TGTGCCAGCTCACCAAGGAGGGGCAACTCCTACGAGCAGTACTTC	CASSPRRGNSYEQYF
14	TRBV13	few	.	TRBJ1-1	TGTGCCAGCAGCCCACTCGGGGGGAACACTGAAGCTTTCTTT	CASSPLGGNTEAFF
15	TRBV19	.	TRBD1	TRBJ1-1	TGTGCCAGTAGTAGGTCCGGGACAGGGGGCACTGAAGCTTTCTTT	CASSRSGTGGTEAFF
15	TRBV7-2	.	.	TRBJ1-1	TGTGCCAGCAGCTTAGGTGGTCAGATGAACACTGAAGCTTTCTTT	CASSLGGQMNTEAFF
16	TRBV27	.	TRBD2	TRBJ2-7	TGTGCCAGCAGTGCCACTAGCGGGAGGTTTACCTACGAGCAGTACTTC	CASSATSGRFTYEQYF
15	TRBV2	.	.	TRBJ2-1	TGTGCCAGCAGTGAAGCGCTCGGAGGTTTGGCTGAGCAGTTCTTC	CASSEALGGLAEQFF
13	TRBV2	.	.	TRBJ1-2	TGTGCCAGCAGGGTAAACACGGGGGTTGGCTACACCTTC	CASRVNTGVGYTF
17	TRBV28	.	TRBD2	TRBJ2-7	TGTGCCAGCTGGAATCCCGGACTAGCGGGAGATCCCTACGAGCAGTACTTC	CASWNPGLAGDPYEQYF
18	TRBV23-1	.	TRBD1	TRBJ1-1	TGCGCCAGCAGTCGACCGACGGGACAGGGGATACCTTATACTGAAGCTTTCTTT	CASSRPTGQGIPYTEAFF
13	TRBV5-1	.	TRBD1	TRBJ1-3	TGCGCCAGGGCAGGGGGCTCTGGAAACACCATATATTTT	CARAGGSGNTIYF
13	TRBV3-1/TRBV3-2	.	TRBD1	TRBJ1-2	TGTGCCAGCAGCCATCAGGGGGCGAGGGGCTGCACCTTC	CASSHQGARGCTF
14	TRBV19	.	TRBD1	TRBJ2-3	TGTGCCAGTAGTAGGGGACAGGGGCCGGATACGCAGTATTTT	CASSRGQGPDTQYF
14	TRBV28	.	TRBD1	TRBJ1-1	TGTGCCAGCAAGTTTACAGGGGCGAACACTGAAGCTTTCTTT	CASKFTGANTEAFF
13	TRBV2	.	.	TRBJ2-7	TGTGCCAGCAGAATAGGACTGACCTACGAGCAGTACTTC	CASRIGLTYEQYF
17	TRBV9	.	TRBD2	TRBJ2-1	TGTGCCAGCAGCGTAGCGGGGGGGCGATACATCTACAATGAGCAGTTCTTC	CASSVAGGRYIYNEQFF
16	TRBV9	few	.	TRBJ2-2	TGTGCCAGCAGCGGGGGGTCCGGGAGTGGCCCCGGGGAGCTGTTTTTT	CASSGGSGSGPGELFF
16	TRBV29-1	.	TRBD2	TRBJ2-7	TGCAGCGTGCGGACTAGCGGGACCAGTCGGGCCCTCGAGCAGTACTTC	CSVRTSGTSRALEQYF
14	TRBV5-1	.	TRBD1	TRBJ2-2	TGCGCCAGCAGCTCAGGGGGCGGCACCGGGGAGCTGTTTTTT	CASSSGGGTGELFF
14	TRBV30	few	TRBD2	TRBJ2-2	TGTGCCTGGAACCCTAGCGGACCCCACGGGGAGCTGTTTTTT	CAWNPSGPHGELFF
15	TRBV27	.	TRBD2	TRBJ2-1	TGTGCCAGCAGCCGCGGGACTAGCGGCGACAATGAGCAGTTCTTC	CASSRGTSGDNEQFF